The present T cell receptor (beta chain) was sequenced within a study of T cell repertoires in cytomegalovirus infection. Study-wide results and caveats: What dominated the ex vivo response were HLA-C-restricted CMV-specific TCR beta clonotypes.

Using its own MiXCR run on the reads, TCRdb lists one record per CDR3 protein. The table includes about 490,000 distinct CDR3 sequences, about 25% detected once. The CDR3 has 13 amino acids. V lost 3 bases, J lost 4 bases, and 3 bases stayed unmatched. The germline CDR1 and CDR2 sequences are SQVTM and ANQGSEA. About this clonotype itself: Its antigen is not known.

The origin of this receptor is a human donor in good health (CMV status not recorded). Some clones in this sample may be carry-over from other donors' samples. The sequenced sample consisted of PBMCs. The rearrangement uses TRBV29-1 and TRBJ2-5, with 9 nucleotides matching TRBD1. In DNA, the CDR3 is TGCAGCGTTGAGGCGGACAGGGGAGAGACCCAGTACTTC. This codes for CSVEADRGETQYF. Full variable domain (outside the CDR3, taken from reference TRBV29-1 and TRBJ2-5): SAVISQKPSRDICQRGTSLTIQCQVDSQVTMMFWYRQQPGQSLTLIATANQGSEATYESGFVIDKFPISRPNLTFSTLTVSNMSPEDSSIYLCSVEADRGETQYFGPGTRLLVL.